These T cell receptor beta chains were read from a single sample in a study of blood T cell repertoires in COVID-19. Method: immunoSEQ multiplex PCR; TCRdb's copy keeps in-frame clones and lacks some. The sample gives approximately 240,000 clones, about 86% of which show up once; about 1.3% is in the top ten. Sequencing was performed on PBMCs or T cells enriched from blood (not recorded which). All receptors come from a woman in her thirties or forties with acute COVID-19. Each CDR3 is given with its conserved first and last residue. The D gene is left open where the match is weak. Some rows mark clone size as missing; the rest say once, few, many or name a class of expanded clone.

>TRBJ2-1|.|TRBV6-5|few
CASRPGGSYNEQFF
TGTGCCAGCAGGCCCGGGGGCTCCTACAATGAGCAGTTCTTC
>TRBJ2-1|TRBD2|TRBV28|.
CASSPPLSGRNNEQFF
TGTGCCAGCAGTCCACCCCTTAGCGGGAGAAACAATGAGCAGTTCTTC
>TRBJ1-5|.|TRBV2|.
CASTGVYSNQPQHF
TGTGCCAGCACAGGGGTTTATAGCAATCAGCCCCAGCATTTT
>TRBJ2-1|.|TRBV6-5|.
CASSYGGDRNEQFF
TGTGCCAGCAGTTACGGAGGGGATAGAAATGAGCAGTTCTTC
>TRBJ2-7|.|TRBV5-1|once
CASSLDNYEQYF
TGCGCCAGCAGCTTGGACAACTACGAGCAGTACTTC
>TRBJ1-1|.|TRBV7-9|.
CASSLGGGRLRNTEAFF
TGTGCCAGCAGCTTAGGGGGAGGCAGGTTGAGGAACACTGAAGCTTTCTTT
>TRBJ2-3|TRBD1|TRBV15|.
CATSKDRALDTQYF
TGTGCCACCAGCAAGGACAGGGCCCTAGATACGCAGTATTTT
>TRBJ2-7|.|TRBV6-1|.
CASSETRGVYEQYF
TGTGCCAGCAGTGAAACTCGGGGAGTCTACGAGCAGTACTTC
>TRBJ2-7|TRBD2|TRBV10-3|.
CAIREGGRSSYEQYF
TGTGCCATCAGGGAGGGCGGGAGGTCCTCCTACGAGCAGTACTTC
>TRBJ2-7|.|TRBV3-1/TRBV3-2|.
CASSQDRAGAVYEQYF
TGTGCCAGCAGCCAAGACAGGGCTGGAGCCGTCTACGAGCAGTACTTC
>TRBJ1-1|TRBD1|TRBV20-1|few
CSARVQGPAFF
TGCAGTGCTAGAGTACAGGGGCCAGCTTTCTTT
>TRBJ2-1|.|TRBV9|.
CASSPTGVEYNEQFF
TGTGCCAGCAGCCCGACCGGGGTAGAGTACAATGAGCAGTTCTTC
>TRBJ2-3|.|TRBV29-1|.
CSGLLNPNTQYF
TGCAGCGGACTCCTAAACCCAAATACGCAGTATTTT
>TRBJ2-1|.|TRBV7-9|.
CASSLGGTPYNEQFF
TGTGCCAGCAGCTTGGGGGGAACCCCCTACAATGAGCAGTTCTTC
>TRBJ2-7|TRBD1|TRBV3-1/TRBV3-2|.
CASSQPGQGNEQYF
TGTGCCAGCAGCCAACCGGGACAGGGGAACGAGCAGTACTTC
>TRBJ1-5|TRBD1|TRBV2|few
CASRSTGNQPQHF
TGTGCCAGCAGATCGACAGGGAATCAGCCCCAGCATTTT
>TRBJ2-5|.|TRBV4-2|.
CASSQGAQRAQETQYF
TGTGCCAGCAGCCAAGGCGCCCAGCGGGCTCAAGAGACCCAGTACTTC
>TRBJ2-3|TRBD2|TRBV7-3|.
CASSLRELAGKGTDTQYF
TGTGCCAGCAGCTTACGGGAATTAGCGGGAAAGGGCACAGATACGCAGTATTTT
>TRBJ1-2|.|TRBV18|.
CASSQSGVEGYTF
TGTGCCAGCTCTCAAAGCGGGGTGGAGGGCTACACCTTC
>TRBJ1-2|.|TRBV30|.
CAWSVGRGSYGYTF
TGTGCCTGGAGTGTAGGCAGGGGTTCTTATGGCTACACCTTC
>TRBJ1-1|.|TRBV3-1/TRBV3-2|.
CASSQDLASSGAEAFF
TGTGCCAGCAGCCAAGATTTAGCGTCATCGGGCGCTGAAGCTTTCTTT
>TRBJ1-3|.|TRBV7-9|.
CASSLHQDTIYF
TGTGCCAGCAGCTTACATCAGGACACCATATATTTT
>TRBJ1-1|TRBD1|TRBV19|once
CASLRDRVGHAFF
TGTGCCAGTCTACGGGACAGGGTAGGTCACGCTTTCTTT
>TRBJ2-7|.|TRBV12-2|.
CASRLPDRAYEQYF
TGTGCAAGTCGCCTTCCCGACAGAGCCTACGAGCAGTACTTC
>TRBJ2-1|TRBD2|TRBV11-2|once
CASSRGLADISSYNEQFF
TGTGCCAGCTCAAGGGGACTAGCGGACATTAGCTCCTACAATGAGCAGTTCTTC
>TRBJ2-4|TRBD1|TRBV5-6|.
CASSRRDRNLGFQYF
TGTGCCAGCAGCCGCCGGGACAGAAATCTTGGGTTTCAGTACTTC
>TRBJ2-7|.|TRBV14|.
CASSRLQGVYYEQYF
TGTGCCAGCAGCCGGCTACAAGGAGTGTACTACGAGCAGTACTTC
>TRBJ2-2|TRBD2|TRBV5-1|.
CASSLQLAGSSAGELFF
TGCGCCAGCAGCTTGCAACTAGCGGGCTCTTCGGCCGGGGAGCTGTTTTTT
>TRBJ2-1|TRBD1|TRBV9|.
CASSVTGTGRNEQFF
TGTGCCAGCAGCGTAACCGGGACAGGGAGGAATGAGCAGTTCTTC
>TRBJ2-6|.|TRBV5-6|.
CASSLGTTSGANVLTF
TGTGCCAGCAGCCTCGGAACTACCTCTGGGGCCAACGTCCTGACTTTC
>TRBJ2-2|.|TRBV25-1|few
CASSEGLLNTGELFF
TGTGCCAGCAGTGAGGGACTCCTAAACACCGGGGAGCTGTTTTTT
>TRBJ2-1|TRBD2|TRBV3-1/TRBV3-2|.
CASSQGGSQQFF
TGTGCCAGCAGCCAGGGCGGGAGCCAGCAGTTCTTC
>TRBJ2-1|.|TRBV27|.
CASSLGSPGNEQFF
TGTGCCAGCAGTTTAGGTAGCCCGGGCAATGAGCAGTTCTTC
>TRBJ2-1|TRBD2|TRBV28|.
CASSPPGLAVEQFF
TGTGCCAGCAGCCCACCGGGACTAGCGGTTGAGCAGTTCTTC
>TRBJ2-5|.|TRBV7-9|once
CASSRDSGETQYF
TGTGCCAGCAGCCGAGACAGTGGCGAGACCCAGTACTTC
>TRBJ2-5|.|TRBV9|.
CASSPGEPETQYF
TGTGCCAGCAGCCCAGGGGAGCCGGAGACCCAGTACTTC
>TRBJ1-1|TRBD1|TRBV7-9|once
CASSRFQQGKDTEAFF
TGTGCCAGCAGCCGTTTCCAACAGGGGAAGGACACTGAAGCTTTCTTT
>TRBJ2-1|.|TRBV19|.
CASSQRNRWGGAADNEQFF
TGTGCCAGTAGTCAGCGCAACCGTTGGGGAGGCGCAGCGGACAATGAGCAGTTCTTC
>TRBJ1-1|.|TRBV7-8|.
CASSLEGVFEAFF
TGTGCCAGCAGCTTAGAGGGGGTGTTTGAAGCTTTCTTT
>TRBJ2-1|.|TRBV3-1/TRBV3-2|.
CASSLLGSGEQFF
TGTGCCAGCAGCCTTTTAGGGTCAGGGGAGCAGTTCTTC
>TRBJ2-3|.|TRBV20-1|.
CSASTYLAALTDTQYF
TGCAGTGCTAGTACGTACTTAGCGGCCCTCACAGATACGCAGTATTTT
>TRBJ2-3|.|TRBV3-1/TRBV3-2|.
CASSPARGGRTDTQYF
TGTGCCAGCAGCCCTGCCCGCGGGGGCCGCACAGATACGCAGTATTTT